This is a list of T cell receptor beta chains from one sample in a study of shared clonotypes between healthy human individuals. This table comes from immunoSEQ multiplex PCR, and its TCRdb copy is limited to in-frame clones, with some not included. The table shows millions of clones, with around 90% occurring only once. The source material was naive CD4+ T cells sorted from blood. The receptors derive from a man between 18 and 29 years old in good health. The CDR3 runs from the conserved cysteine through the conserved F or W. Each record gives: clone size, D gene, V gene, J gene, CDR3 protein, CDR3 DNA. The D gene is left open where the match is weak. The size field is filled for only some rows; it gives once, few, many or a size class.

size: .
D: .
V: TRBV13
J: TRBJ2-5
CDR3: CASSKDRRQETQYF
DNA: TGTGCCAGCAGCAAGGACAGACGTCAAGAGACCCAGTACTTC

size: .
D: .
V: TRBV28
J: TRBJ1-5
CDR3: CASSFVQGRDQPQHF
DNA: TGTGCCAGCAGTTTCGTCCAGGGTCGGGATCAGCCCCAGCATTTT

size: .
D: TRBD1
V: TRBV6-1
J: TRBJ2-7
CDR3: CASSTGQGTYEQYF
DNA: TGTGCCAGCAGCACCGGACAGGGCACCTACGAGCAGTACTTC

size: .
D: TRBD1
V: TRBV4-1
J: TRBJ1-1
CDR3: CASRPTGVTEAFF
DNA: TGCGCCAGCAGGCCGACAGGGGTAACTGAAGCTTTCTTT

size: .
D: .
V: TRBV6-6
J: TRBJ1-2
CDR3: CASNPPGQSNYGYTF
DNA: TGTGCCAGCAACCCCCCCGGGCAGTCTAACTATGGCTACACCTTC

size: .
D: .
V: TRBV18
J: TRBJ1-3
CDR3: CASSPAGGNTIYF
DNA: TGTGCCAGCTCACCCGCGGGTGGAAACACCATATATTTT

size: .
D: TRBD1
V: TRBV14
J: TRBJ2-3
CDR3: CASSQDRVSTDTQYF
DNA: TGTGCCAGCAGCCAGGACAGGGTTAGCACAGATACGCAGTATTTT

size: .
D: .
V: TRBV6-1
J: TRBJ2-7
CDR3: CASSEGRGFYEQYF
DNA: TGTGCCAGCAGTGAAGGTCGAGGGTTCTACGAGCAGTACTTC

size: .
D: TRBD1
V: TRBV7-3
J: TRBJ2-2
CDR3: CASSLTGTGRANTGELFF
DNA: TGTGCCAGCAGCCTCACCGGGACAGGTCGAGCGAACACCGGGGAGCTGTTTTTT

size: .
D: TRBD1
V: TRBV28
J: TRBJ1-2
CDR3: CASALLPGQGNFGYTF
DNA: TGTGCCAGCGCCTTACTCCCGGGACAGGGGAATTTTGGCTACACCTTC

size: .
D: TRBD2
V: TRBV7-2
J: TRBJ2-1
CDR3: CASSLLAGAVSRHNEQFF
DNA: TGTGCCAGCAGCCTACTAGCGGGGGCCGTCTCTAGGCACAATGAGCAGTTCTTC

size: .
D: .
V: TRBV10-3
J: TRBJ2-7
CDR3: CAISDSLNRQYF
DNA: TGTGCCATCAGTGATAGTCTAAACAGGCAGTACTTC

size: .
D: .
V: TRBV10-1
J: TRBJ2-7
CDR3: CASGLGTWTYEQYF
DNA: TGCGCCAGCGGCCTGGGGACGTGGACCTACGAGCAGTACTTC

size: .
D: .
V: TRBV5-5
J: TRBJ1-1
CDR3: CASSLWGIGNTEAFF
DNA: TGTGCCAGCAGCTTGTGGGGGATTGGGAACACTGAAGCTTTCTTT

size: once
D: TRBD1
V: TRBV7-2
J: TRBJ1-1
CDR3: CASSFTGTGTEAFF
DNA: TGTGCCAGCAGCTTTACCGGGACAGGTACTGAAGCTTTCTTT

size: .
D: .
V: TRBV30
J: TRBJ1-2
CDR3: CAWSEGNYGYTF
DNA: TGTGCCTGGAGCGAGGGTAACTATGGCTACACCTTC

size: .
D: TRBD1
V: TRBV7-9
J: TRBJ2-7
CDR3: CASSRTGGVLYEQYF
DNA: TGTGCCAGCAGCCGGACAGGGGGCGTTTTGTACGAGCAGTACTTC

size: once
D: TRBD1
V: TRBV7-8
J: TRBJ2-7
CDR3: CASAIQGVFNYEQYF
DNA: TGTGCCAGCGCGATACAGGGGGTGTTCAACTACGAGCAGTACTTC

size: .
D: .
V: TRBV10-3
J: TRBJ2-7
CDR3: CATFSGGLYEQYF
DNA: TGTGCCACATTCTCAGGGGGGCTCTACGAGCAGTACTTC

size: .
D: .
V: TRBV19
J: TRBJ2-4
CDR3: CASSTELVSGNGAKNIQYF
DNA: TGTGCCAGTAGTACAGAACTAGTATCGGGTAACGGGGCCAAAAACATTCAGTACTTC

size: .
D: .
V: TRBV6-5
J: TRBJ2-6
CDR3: CASSLALSGANVLTF
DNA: TGTGCCAGCAGCCTCGCCCTCTCTGGGGCCAACGTCCTGACTTTC

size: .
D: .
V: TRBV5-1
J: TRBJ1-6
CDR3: CASSLEGLASSYNSPLHF
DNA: TGCGCCAGCAGCTTGGAAGGTTTAGCGAGCTCCTATAATTCACCCCTCCACTTT

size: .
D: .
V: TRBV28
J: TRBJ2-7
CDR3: CASSLEGLGVYEQYF
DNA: TGTGCCAGCAGCTTGGAGGGATTGGGGGTTTACGAGCAGTACTTC

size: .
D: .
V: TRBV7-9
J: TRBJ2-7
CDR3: CASSSLGTGSYEQYF
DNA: TGTGCCAGCAGCTCTCTCGGGACGGGCTCCTACGAGCAGTACTTC

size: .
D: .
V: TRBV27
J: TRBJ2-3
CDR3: CASRRAEVGTQYF
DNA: TGTGCCAGCAGAAGGGCCGAGGTAGGAACGCAGTATTTT

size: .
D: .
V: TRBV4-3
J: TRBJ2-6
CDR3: CASSRGSGANVLTF
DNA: TGCGCCAGCAGCCGTGGGTCTGGGGCCAACGTCCTGACTTTC

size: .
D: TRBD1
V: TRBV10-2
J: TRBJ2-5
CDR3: CASSEGRGGRGETQYF
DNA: TGCGCCAGCAGTGAAGGTCGAGGGGGCCGAGGGGAGACCCAGTACTTC

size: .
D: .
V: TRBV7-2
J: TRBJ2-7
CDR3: CASSLTLAQGTYEQYF
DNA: TGTGCCAGCAGCTTAACGTTGGCGCAGGGGACCTACGAGCAGTACTTC

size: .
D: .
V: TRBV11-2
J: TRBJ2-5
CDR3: CASSLGLSSVETQYF
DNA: TGTGCCAGCAGCTTAGGGCTGTCTAGCGTTGAGACCCAGTACTTC

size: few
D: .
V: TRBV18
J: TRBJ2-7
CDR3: CASSPENYEQYF
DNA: TGTGCCAGCTCACCGGAGAACTACGAGCAGTACTTC

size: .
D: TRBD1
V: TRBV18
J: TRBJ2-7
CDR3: CASSQTGDSYEQYF
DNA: TGTGCCAGCTCACAGACAGGGGATTCCTACGAGCAGTACTTC

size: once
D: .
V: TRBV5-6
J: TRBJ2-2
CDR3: CASSKTANTGELFF
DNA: TGTGCCAGCAGCAAGACAGCTAACACCGGGGAGCTGTTTTTT

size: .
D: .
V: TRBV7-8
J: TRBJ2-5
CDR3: CASKTAGTETQYF
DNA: TGTGCCAGCAAAACGGCCGGCACGGAGACCCAGTACTTC

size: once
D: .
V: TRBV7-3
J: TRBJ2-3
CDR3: CASSLGTRTSTDTQYF
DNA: TGTGCCAGCAGCCTGGGGACACGAACGAGTACAGATACGCAGTATTTT

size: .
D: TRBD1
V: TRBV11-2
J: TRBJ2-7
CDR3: CASSLSHQQGASYEQYF
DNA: TGTGCCAGCAGCTTATCGCACCAGCAGGGGGCCTCCTACGAGCAGTACTTC

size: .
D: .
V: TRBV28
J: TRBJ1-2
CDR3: CAGRGTHSRGYGYTF
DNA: TGTGCCGGAAGAGGGACTCACAGCCGAGGCTATGGCTACACCTTC

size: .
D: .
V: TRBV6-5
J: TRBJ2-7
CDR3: CASSPGTLSAYEQYF
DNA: TGTGCCAGCAGTCCCGGGACGCTCTCGGCCTACGAGCAGTACTTC

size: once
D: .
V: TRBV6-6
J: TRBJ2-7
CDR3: CASSVRDSYEQYF
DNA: TGTGCCAGCAGTGTTCGTGACAGCTACGAGCAGTACTTC

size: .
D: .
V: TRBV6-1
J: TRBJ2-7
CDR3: CASIGGSGYEQYF
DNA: TGTGCCAGCATAGGGGGGTCTGGGTACGAGCAGTACTTC

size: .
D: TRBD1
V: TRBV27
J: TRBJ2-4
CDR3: CAKKSGGPKNIQYF
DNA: TGTGCCAAAAAATCAGGGGGACCCAAAAACATTCAGTACTTC

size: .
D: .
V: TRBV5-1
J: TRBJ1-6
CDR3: CASSPPQGNSPLHF
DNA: TGCGCCAGCAGCCCTCCGCAGGGGAATTCACCCCTCCACTTT

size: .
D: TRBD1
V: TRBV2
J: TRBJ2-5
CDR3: CASRVGQVQETQYF
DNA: TGTGCCAGCAGAGTAGGACAGGTTCAAGAGACCCAGTACTTC

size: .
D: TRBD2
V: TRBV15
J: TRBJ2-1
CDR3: CATSREASGSWDEQFF
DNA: TGTGCCACCAGCAGAGAGGCTAGCGGGAGTTGGGATGAGCAGTTCTTC

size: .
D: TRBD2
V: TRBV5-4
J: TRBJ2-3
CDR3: CASSLEGLAGGGGGTDTQYF
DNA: TGTGCCAGCAGCTTGGAAGGGCTAGCGGGGGGCGGAGGGGGCACAGATACGCAGTATTTT

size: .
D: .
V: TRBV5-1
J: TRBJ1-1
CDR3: CASSLDGRNTEAFF
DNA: TGCGCCAGCAGCTTAGACGGAAGGAACACTGAAGCTTTCTTT

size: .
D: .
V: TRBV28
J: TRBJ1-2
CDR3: CASSTRPPYGYTF
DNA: TGTGCCAGCAGTACACGCCCTCCATATGGCTACACCTTC

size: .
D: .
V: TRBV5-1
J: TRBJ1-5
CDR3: CASSLAGGYQPQHF
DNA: TGCGCCAGCAGCTTGGCCGGGGGTTATCAGCCCCAGCATTTT

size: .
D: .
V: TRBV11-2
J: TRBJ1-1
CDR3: CASSLTGTSTEAFF
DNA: TGTGCCAGCAGCCTAACCGGGACGTCCACTGAAGCTTTCTTT

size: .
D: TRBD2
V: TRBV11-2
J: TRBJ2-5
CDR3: CASSLYMASGRTGETQYF
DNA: TGTGCCAGCAGCCTCTATATGGCTAGCGGGAGGACCGGAGAGACCCAGTACTTC

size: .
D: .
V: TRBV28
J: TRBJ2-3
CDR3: CASSTGTPSQYF
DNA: TGTGCCAGCAGTACGGGGACCCCATCGCAGTATTTT

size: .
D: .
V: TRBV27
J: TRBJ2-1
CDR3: CASSPRAAYNEQFF
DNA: TGTGCCAGCAGTCCGCGGGCCGCGTACAATGAGCAGTTCTTC

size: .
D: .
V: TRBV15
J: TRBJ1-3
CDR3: CATSRVGTPGNTIYF
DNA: TGTGCCACCAGCAGAGTCGGGACGCCTGGAAACACCATATATTTT

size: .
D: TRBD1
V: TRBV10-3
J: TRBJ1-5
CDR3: CAISEGQGANQPQHF
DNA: TGTGCCATCAGTGAAGGACAGGGGGCCAATCAGCCCCAGCATTTT

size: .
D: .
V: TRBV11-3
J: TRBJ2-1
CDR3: CASSTGAAGEQFF
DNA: TGTGCCAGCAGCACCGGGGCAGCCGGTGAGCAGTTCTTC

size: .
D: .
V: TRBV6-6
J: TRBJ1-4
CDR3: CASRSLTGGNEKLFF
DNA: TGTGCCAGCAGATCGTTGACAGGCGGTAATGAAAAACTGTTTTTT